A single TCR beta chain is shown here with its context. The data were obtained in a study of radiation and T cells in renal cell carcinoma. The repertoire was sequenced with immunoSEQ multiplex PCR; TCRdb's copy has only in-frame clones and lacks some. The sample contains 30,000 to 40,000 clones, roughly 80% of which appear only once. Time point denoted: blood 4 weeks post-SBRT, at nephrectomy. The treatment is: 15 Gy SBRT to primary tumor, nephrectomy 4 weeks later. This renal cell carcinoma was of the clear cell type. The germline V and J ends were trimmed by 4 bases and 5 bases, with 11 bases remaining between them. Per the germline V gene, CDR1 is MDHEN and CDR2 is SYDVKM. The CDR3 has 13 amino acids.

Sequences were derived from blood, sampled from a patient whose treatment included radiotherapy and nephrectomy. The chain couples TRBV28 to TRBJ2-5; D uncertain. This TCR derives from a man in his fifties or sixties with renal cell carcinoma. CDR3 residues: CASSSTYTETQYF. The CDR3 DNA is TGTGCCAGCAGTTCGACCTACACGGAGACCCAGTACTTC.